This paragraph reports one T cell receptor beta chain. This receptor's antigen is unknown. The record has no base qualities; no much larger clone is one base away. TCR cDNA was synthesized by 5'RACE template switching, which introduced a universal primer site and unique molecular identifiers. cDNA synthesis was primed from both the TCR alpha and TCR beta constant segments. Two PCR steps were used to amplify libraries, with sample barcodes and sequencing adapters being added in the second step. Libraries were sequenced on Illumina HiSeq 2500 (2x100 bp) or NovaSeq (2x150 bp). The authors processed their data as follows. MIGEC was used to demultiplex reads and collapse the reads into UMI consensus sequences, and MiXCR was used for V(D)J alignment. Using edgeR on replicate PBMC samples, clonotypes were called vaccine-responding if FDR was below 0.01 and the log2 fold change was above 5 up to day 15. Bulk clonotypes were assigned CD4 or CD8 identity according to which sequenced CD4 or CD8 repertoire held them at higher abundance. TCRdb reprocessed the public reads (quality trimming at Q25 with fastp, clone calling with MiXCR) and kept in-frame beta chains. Rows are unified per CDR3 protein, each entry keeping the most common DNA and genes. The V and J calls and clone size come from TCRdb's table, not from the authors' own analysis. This sample lists approximately 600,000 distinct CDR3 sequences; roughly an eighth were detected once. 14% to 15% of the sample is in the top ten clones.

In light of the paper, this sample's treatment or condition label describes: live attenuated yellow fever vaccine strain. At every blood-draw timepoint, two biological replicates of bulk PBMCs were collected. PBMCs were isolated from peripheral blood using a standard Ficoll-Paque protocol. RNA was extracted with TriZol from bulk PBMCs, CD4 and CD8 fractions, and dextramer-positive and dextramer-negative fractions. The data are from a study of T cells after yellow fever vaccination (dated by TCRdb to the late 2010s). Some background on the complete study: Libraries from fractions with low cell numbers were prepared with the SMART-Seq v4 Ultra Low Input RNA kit. To follow T-cell clones before and after primary and booster YFV17D yellow fever vaccination, bulk TCR alpha and beta repertoires were sequenced over time. Two healthy male donors, one aged 18 to 30 and one aged 30 to 40 years, were included in the cohort. Bulk PBMC replicates and cell subsets were isolated from blood drawn at multiple timepoints before and after both primary and secondary immunization.

On the study overall, not on this receptor specifically: A small share of clonotypes occurred in both CD4 and CD8 compartments, likely arising from convergent recombination. Only two donors were included in the study, so the extent to which the findings can be generalized is limited. Compared with the primary T-cell response, the secondary T-cell response was faster but weaker, reaching its peak on day 5 rather than on day 15. After the booster, most clones that had expanded after primary vaccination were detected again (approximately 97% of CD4 and around 88% of CD8), suggesting broad maintenance of memory. Computational filtering was needed because FACS-sorted repertoires could contain abundant contaminating clonotypes from the bulk population.

Between the V and J ends, shortened by 3 bases and 5 bases respectively, the junction contains 9 bases. Including cysteine and phenylalanine, the CDR3 has 13 amino acids. Only the CDR3 DNA stays, 39 bases, in frame from base 1. CDR1 is given as SGHTA and CDR2 as FQGNSA, both from the germline V gene. The sequence was collected from a man younger than 45 who received the YFV17D yellow fever vaccine. Sample: PBMCs, taken on the day of the yellow fever booster vaccination. The rearranged chain carries TRBV7-2 and TRBJ2-3, with the D gene uncertain. The CDR3 here reads CASSFRLKDTQYF. The nucleotide sequence reads as follows: TGTGCCAGCAGCTTCAGACTTAAAGATACGCAGTATTTT. Here the CDR3 is joined to the reference TRBV7-2 and TRBJ2-3 genes, and the full variable domain is: GAGVSQSPSNKVTEKGKDVELRCDPISGHTALYWYRQSLGQGLEFLIYFQGNSAPDKSGLPSDRFSAERTGGSVSTLTIQRTQQEDSAVYLCASSFRLKDTQYFGPGTRLTVL.